Below are 17 T cell receptor beta chains sequenced from a single sample in a study of vaccination effects on CD4 cells after COVID-19. Antigen-specific CD4+ T cells expanded by the ViraFEST assay with viral peptide pools were then sequenced. Subsequent to less than twelve days of culture, CD4+ T cells were isolated. Neither prior SARS-CoV-2 infection nor positive nucleocapsid antibodies were present in the vaccine recipients. The antigens of these receptors remain unknown. Libraries were prepared by immunoSEQ multiplex PCR; TCRdb keeps only in-frame clonotypes and omits some of them. The sample contains tens of thousands of clones, 65% to 85% of which appear only once. The source was CD4+ T cells from PBMCs cultured with HCoV-NL63 spike peptides, collected before COVID-19 vaccination. The source of these receptors is a human donor who received a COVID-19 vaccine.

The V call is TRBV6-1, the J call TRBJ1-5, with D tentatively TRBD1 (5 bases). This CDR3 is built from 15 residues. The germline V and J ends were trimmed by 0 bases and 2 bases, with 8 bases remaining between them. Germline assignment: CDR1 MNHNS and CDR2 SASEGT. In DNA form, the CDR3 reads TGTGCCAGCAGTGAAGCCCGGGGGGGCAATCAGCCCCAGCATTTT. Translated, it gives CASSEARGGNQPQHF.

This clone was seen only a few times. The rearrangement uses TRBV7-2 and TRBJ2-2, with a weak D call TRBD2 (6 bases). The CDR3 has 18 residues. V shed 5 bases and J shed 0 bases, with 19 bases lying between them. Germline CDR1 and CDR2: SGHTA and FQGNSA. CDR3 amino acids: CASSLNPLGGANTGELFF. The DNA of the CDR3 is TGTGCCAGCAGCCTCAACCCTTTGGGAGGCGCGAACACCGGGGAGCTGTTTTTT.

The rearrangement joins TRBV28 to TRBJ1-3; 7 positions agree with TRBD1. The length of the CDR3 is 17 residues. V dropped 3 bases and J dropped 3; count of bases not matched to a gene: 11. Germline loops: CDR1 MDHEN, CDR2 SYDVKM. CDR3 loop: CASSFPGAGGYGNTIYF. The CDR3 nucleotides read TGTGCCAGCAGTTTCCCCGGGGCAGGGGGGTATGGAAACACCATATATTTT. Full variable domain (outside the CDR3, taken from reference TRBV28 and TRBJ1-3): DVKVTQSSRYLVKRTGEKVFLECVQDMDHENMFWYRQDPGLGLRLIYFSYDVKMKEKGDIPEGYSVSREKKERFSLILESASTNQTSMYLCASSFPGAGGYGNTIYFGEGSWLTVV.

The V call is TRBV21-1, the J call TRBJ1-3. TRBV21-1 corresponds to a pseudogene. The CDR3 runs 17 residues. CDR3 in amino acids: CASSKGDPPRSGNTIYF. Written as DNA, the CDR3 is TGTGCCAGCAGCAAAGGGGACCCTCCACGATCTGGAAACACCATATATTTT.

The CDR3 loop reads CASSQVFRGGRLSTGELFF. CDR3 DNA sequence: TGTGCCAGCAGCCAAGTGTTTCGGGGGGGGCGTCTATCCACCGGGGAGCTGTTTTTT. The J gene is TRBJ2-2, the V gene TRBV3-1 (or the pseudogene TRBV3-2); 8 nucleotides agree with TRBD2. Germline values: CDR1 LGHDT, CDR2 YNNKEL (reference sequence). V was pared by 1 base and J by 4 bases, with 14 bases of the junction left unmatched. The CDR3 length is 19 residues.

This clone has just one count. CDR3 in amino acids: CASMQWRDEQFF. The CDR3 region has the DNA TGTGCCAGCATGCAGTGGCGCGATGAGCAGTTCTTC. This rearrangement joins TRBV2 to TRBJ2-1; D gene ambiguous. Per germline, CDR1 SNHLY and CDR2 FYNNEI. Trimming shortened V by 7 bases and J by 8 bases, and 12 bases separated the two germline ends. CDR3 length: 12 amino acids.

The chain combines TRBV7-2 with TRBJ2-5; D may be TRBD1 or TRBD2 (5 bases each). The CDR3 loop spans 14 amino acids. Trimming shortened V by 1 base and J by 5 bases, and 11 bases separated the two germline ends. Germline V gene data show CDR1 as SGHTA and CDR2 as FQGNSA. The CDR3 region has the DNA TGTGCCAGCAGCTTAGGACAGAGGGTGGAGACCCAGTACTTC. Amino acids: CASSLGQRVETQYF. Together with reference TRBV7-2 and TRBJ2-5, the CDR3 gives the full variable domain: GAGVSQSPSNKVTEKGKDVELRCDPISGHTALYWYRQSLGQGLEFLIYFQGNSAPDKSGLPSDRFSAERTGGSVSTLTIQRTQQEDSAVYLCASSLGQRVETQYFGPGTRLLVL.

This clone was detected only a few times. The V call is TRBV29-1, the J call TRBJ1-3, with 8 bases matching TRBD1. After removal of 3 bases from V and 4 bases from J, the junction contained 11 bases not matched to a gene. This CDR3 is 16 amino acids long. Germline values: CDR1 SQVTM, CDR2 ANQGSEA. This chain's CDR3 is CSVDLQGQGPGNTIYF. The CDR3 coding sequence is TGCAGCGTTGACTTACAAGGACAGGGTCCAGGAAACACCATATATTTT.

This clone was seen only once. The genes are TRBV28 and TRBJ1-6; no clear D. CDR3 length: 12 residues. The germline V gene has CDR1 MDHEN and CDR2 SYDVKM. Trimming shortened V by 2 bases and J by 13 bases, and 9 bases separated the two germline ends. CDR3 DNA: TGTGCCAGCAGTTTACAGGTCCGTCCCCTCCACTTT. It codes for CASSLQVRPLHF.

The chain combines TRBV6-6 with TRBJ1-2; D might be TRBD1 (6 bases). The V and J ends lost 4 bases and 4 bases respectively, with 10 bases between them. This CDR3 has 13 residues. CDR1 and CDR2 (germline): MNHNY, SVGAGI (reference sequence). CDR3 in amino acids: CASSLTGLYGYTF. CDR3 DNA sequence: TGTGCCAGCAGTTTAACAGGGCTCTATGGCTACACCTTC.

The chain employs TRBV2 and TRBJ2-1, with D uncertain. Deletions cut 2 bases from V and 0 bases from J, with 8 bases between. The CDR3 has 15 residues. Germline CDR1 reads SNHLY; CDR2 reads FYNNEI. In DNA form, the CDR3 reads TGTGCCAGCAGTGAAATAAAAAACTCCTACAATGAGCAGTTCTTC. Translation: CASSEIKNSYNEQFF.

The chain couples TRBV18 to TRBJ2-3; 7 bases agree with TRBD2. The CDR3 is 15 amino acids. V dropped 3 bases and J dropped 6; count of bases not matched to a gene: 9. Germline values: CDR1 KGHSH, CDR2 LQKENI. CDR3 amino acids: CASSPHPLAYDTQYF. CDR3 in DNA: TGTGCCAGCTCACCCCATCCACTAGCGTACGATACGCAGTATTTT.

The chain combines TRBV20-1 with TRBJ2-6; D ambiguous. V was trimmed by 3 bases and J by 1 base, leaving 13 bases between them. This CDR3 is 16 amino acids long. Per germline, CDR1 DFQATT and CDR2 SNEGSKA (reference sequence). The CDR3 loop reads CSASTPPGSGANVLTF. In DNA form, the CDR3 reads TGCAGTGCTAGTACGCCCCCGGGTTCTGGGGCCAACGTCCTGACTTTC.

The chain uses TRBV5-1 and TRBJ1-4; 7 bases agree with TRBD1. Germline V CDR1 and CDR2: SGHRS, YFSETQ. This CDR3 has 14 residues. V lost 4 bases and J lost 7; bases outside the gene matches: 7. This CDR3 is CASSQTGFSEKLFF. CDR3 sequence (DNA): TGCGCCAGCAGCCAGACAGGGTTCAGTGAAAAACTGTTTTTT.

CDR3 nucleotides: TGTGCCAGCAGGCCCTTGGCAGGGAACTATGGCTACACCTTC. It yields the protein CASRPLAGNYGYTF. The chain carries TRBV3-1 (or the pseudogene TRBV3-2) and TRBJ1-2; TRBD1 might be the D (5 bases). V was shortened by 6 bases and J by 2 bases, with 13 bases between the two germline ends. Germline values: CDR1 LGHDT, CDR2 YNNKEL (reference sequence). This CDR3 has 14 residues.

The chain combines TRBV30 with TRBJ2-3, with 8 bases fitting TRBD2. After removal of 2 bases from V and 0 bases from J, the junction contained 7 bases not matched to a gene. CDR1 and CDR2 (germline): GTSNPN, SVGIG (reference sequence). This CDR3 comprises 16 residues. CDR3 coding DNA: TGTGCCTGGAGTCGGGGGGGGATCGCTAGCACAGATACGCAGTATTTT. Translated, it gives CAWSRGGIASTDTQYF.

This clone has just a few counts. The rearrangement joins TRBV5-4 to TRBJ1-4, with a weak D call TRBD1 (6 bases). The V gene lost 4 bases and the J gene lost 8 bases, with 21 bases spanning the gap. CDR1 and CDR2 from the germline V gene are SGHNT and YYREEE (reference sequence). This CDR3 contains 16 residues. CDR3 DNA: TGTGCCAGCAGCGATCGACAAGGGGGGCGCGGAGAAAAACTGTTTTTT. It yields the protein CASSDRQGGRGEKLFF. The variable domain in full, completed from reference TRBV5-4 and TRBJ1-4, reads ETGVTQSPTHLIKTRGQQVTLRCSSQSGHNTVSWYQQALGQGPQFIFQYYREEENGRGNFPPRFSGLQFPNYSSELNVNALELDDSALYLCASSDRQGGRGEKLFFGSGTQLSVL.